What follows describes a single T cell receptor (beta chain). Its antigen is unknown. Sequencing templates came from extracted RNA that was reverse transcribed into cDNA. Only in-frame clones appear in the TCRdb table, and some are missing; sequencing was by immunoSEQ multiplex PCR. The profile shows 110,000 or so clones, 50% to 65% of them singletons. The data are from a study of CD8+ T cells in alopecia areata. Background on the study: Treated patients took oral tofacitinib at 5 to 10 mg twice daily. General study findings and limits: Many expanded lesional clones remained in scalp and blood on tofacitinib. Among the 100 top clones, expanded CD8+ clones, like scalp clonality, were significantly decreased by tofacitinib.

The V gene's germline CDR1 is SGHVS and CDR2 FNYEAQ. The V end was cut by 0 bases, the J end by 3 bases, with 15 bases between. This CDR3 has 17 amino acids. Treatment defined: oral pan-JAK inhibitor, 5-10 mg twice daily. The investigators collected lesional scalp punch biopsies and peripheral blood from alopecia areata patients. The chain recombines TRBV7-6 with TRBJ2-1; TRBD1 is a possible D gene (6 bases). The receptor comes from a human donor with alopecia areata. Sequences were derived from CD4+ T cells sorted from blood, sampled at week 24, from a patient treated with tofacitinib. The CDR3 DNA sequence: TGTGCCAGCAGCTTAGCGGGGGCCCGATCCATCTACAATGAGCAGTTCTTC. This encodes CASSLAGARSIYNEQFF.